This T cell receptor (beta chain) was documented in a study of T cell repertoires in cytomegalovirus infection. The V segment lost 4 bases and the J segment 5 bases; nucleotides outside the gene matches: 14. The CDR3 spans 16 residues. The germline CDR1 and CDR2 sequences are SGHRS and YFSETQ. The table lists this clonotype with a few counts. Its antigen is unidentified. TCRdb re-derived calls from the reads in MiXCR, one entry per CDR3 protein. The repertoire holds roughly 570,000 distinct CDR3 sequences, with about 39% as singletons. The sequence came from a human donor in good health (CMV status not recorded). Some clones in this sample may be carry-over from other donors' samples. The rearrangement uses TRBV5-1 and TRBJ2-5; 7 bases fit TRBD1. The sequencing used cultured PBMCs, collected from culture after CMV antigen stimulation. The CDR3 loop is CASSLGTEYTQETQYF. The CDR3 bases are TGCGCCAGCAGCCTAGGGACAGAATACACACAGGAGACCCAGTACTTC.